Described below is a single T cell receptor (beta chain) sequence and its context. The antigen is undetermined. The data derive from a study of Ad26.COV2.S vaccination and SARS-CoV-2 variants. Study summary: Ad26.COV2.S shots went into the muscle once or twice, 56 days apart. Study-wide points: While placebo recipients had lower spike-specific TCR breadth, vaccine recipients had more.

Trimming stripped 3 bases from V and 2 bases from J, with 6 bases between. This CDR3 contains 13 residues. In germline, CDR1 is ENHRY, CDR2 SYGVKD. Profiling relied on immunoSEQ multiplex PCR, and the TCRdb table lists in-frame clones only, not all of them. This table holds 360,000 or so clones, around 89% found once. Treatment of the sample: 15 to 20 received Ad26.COV2.S at low or high dose, single or two shots; about 5 received placebo; per-sample allocation not given. Sampling was done on day 63 after the first vaccine or placebo injection. This TCR was sampled from a person between 18 and 65 years old who received the Ad26.COV2.S COVID-19 vaccine or a placebo. The sequences come from peripheral blood, collected in a trial of Ad26.COV2.S vaccine versus placebo. This chain links TRBV10-3 with TRBJ2-3; D remains ambiguous. The CDR3 DNA reads as TGTGCCATCAGTGACAGCTACACAGATACGCAGTATTTT. It is translated as CAISDSYTDTQYF.